The 10 T cell receptor beta chains below come from one sample, sequenced in a study of blood T cells in healthy people across ages. The authors ran a second PCR of 7 to 11 cycles using a sample-barcoded 5' primer and a J-beta primer mix. TCRdb re-derived calls from the 5' RACE reads in MiXCR, one entry per CDR3 protein. The data contain around 650,000 distinct CDR3 sequences, 35% to 50% of them singletons. Sequencing was performed on blood. The source is an elderly man in good health.

The V and J genes are TRBV6-5 and TRBJ2-1; D gene unclear. This CDR3 region has 13 residues. Germline CDR1 MNHEY, CDR2 SVGAGI. The CDR3 is CEIFISSYNEQFF. CDR3 DNA sequence: TGTGAAATCTTTATAAGCTCCTACAATGAGCAGTTCTTC.

This clonotype showed up many times. This chain links TRBV7-2 with TRBJ2-3; 9 bases agree with TRBD2. V lost 4 bases, J lost 9 bases, and 11 bases stayed unmatched. CDR3 length: 15 residues. CDR1 is SGHTA, CDR2 FQGNSA, per germline. Here the CDR3 reads CASSSGVAGVGTQYF. CDR3 nucleotides: TGTGCCAGCAGCTCAGGGGTAGCGGGGGTGGGGACGCAGTATTTT.

This clonotype was detected ten times or more. CDR3 bases: TGTGCCAGCAGTAAGGACACGGGCTCTGGGGCCAACGTCCTGACTTTC. It is translated as CASSKDTGSGANVLTF. The rearrangement uses TRBV6-6 and TRBJ2-6, with D perhaps matching TRBD1 (5 bases). Germline CDR1 reads MNHNY; CDR2 reads SVGAGI (reference sequence). V lost 5 bases to trimming and J lost 0 bases, with 11 bases between them. This CDR3 is 16 amino acids long.

The gene calls are TRBV5-1 and TRBJ2-4, with TRBD2 matching over 11 bases. Germline V gives CDR1 SGHRS, CDR2 YFSETQ. This CDR3 contains 16 residues. Trimming cost V 4 bases and J 13 bases; bases outside gene matches: 16. Here the CDR3 DNA reads TGCGCCAGCAGCCAAACCGTTAGCGGGAGGGCCCAAGAGCAGTACTTC. Translating it yields CASSQTVSGRAQEQYF. Supplemented by reference TRBV5-1 and TRBJ2-4, the full variable domain reads KAGVTQTPRYLIKTRGQQVTLSCSPISGHRSVSWYQQTPGQGLQFLFEYFSETQRNKGNFPGRFSGRQFSNSRSEMNVSTLELGDSALYLCASSQTVSGRAQEQYFGAGTRLSVL.

The rearrangement joins TRBV30 to TRBJ2-7, with TRBD1 matching over 8 bases. Trimming took 3 bases from V and 3 from J; bases not matched to a gene: 10. Germline V gives CDR1 GTSNPN, CDR2 SVGIG (reference sequence). The CDR3 spans 15 residues. The CDR3 nucleotides read TGTGCCTGGAGCCTAGACAGGGGCGCCAACTACGAGCAGTACTTC. It specifies CAWSLDRGANYEQYF.

The rearrangement joins TRBV29-1 to TRBJ2-3, with 11 bases identical to TRBD2. CDR1 SQVTM and CDR2 ANQGSEA come from the germline V gene. J gave up 4 bases and V 3 bases, and 3 bases lay outside the gene matches. The CDR3 contains 14 residues. The CDR3 DNA reads as TGCAGCGTTGAGGCTAGCGGGAGGCCAGATACGCAGTATTTT. It codes for CSVEASGRPDTQYF.

The rearrangement uses TRBV6-5 and TRBJ1-5; a weak D match, TRBD1 (6 bases). The CDR3 has 15 residues. CDR1 and CDR2 from the germline V gene are MNHEY and SVGAGI. Between the trimmed V and J ends, which lost 3 bases and 5 bases, there was a span of 14 bases. The CDR3 here is CASSYTGQLHQPQHF. CDR3 nucleotide sequence: TGTGCCAGCAGTTATACCGGACAGCTGCATCAGCCCCAGCATTTT.

The chain recombines TRBV6-5 with TRBJ2-1; 7 nucleotides agree with TRBD1. V shed 5 bases and J 0 bases; nucleotides not matched to a gene: 7. Germline-derived CDR1 and CDR2 are MNHEY and SVGAGI. CDR3 length: 16 amino acids. The CDR3 DNA reads TGTGCCAGCAGTCAATATACAGGGGACTCCTACAATGAGCAGTTCTTC. Protein product: CASSQYTGDSYNEQFF.

This clonotype was seen a handful of times. The chain joins TRBV28 to TRBJ1-2, with 8 positions matching TRBD1. Germline V gene data show CDR1 as MDHEN and CDR2 as SYDVKM. The V gene end was trimmed by 10 bases and the J gene end by 5 bases; junction bases not matched to a gene: 12. The CDR3 covers 14 residues. CDR3 sequence reads: CATREGQEDYGYTF. As DNA, the CDR3 is TGTGCCACGCGTGAGGGACAGGAGGATTATGGCTACACCTTC.

Concerning this clonotype itself: A read error may account for a junction end that differs from germline. The chain recombines TRBV5-1 with TRBJ2-2; 7 nucleotides line up with TRBD1. Germline-derived CDR1 and CDR2 are SGHRS and YFSETQ. The CDR3 extends over 17 amino acids. CDR3 sequence: CASSRTSGQSNTGELFF. The CDR3 DNA follows: TGCGCCAGCAGCCGTACATCGGGACAGTCTAACACCGGAGAGCTGTTTTTT.